What follows are 23 T cell receptor beta chains derived from one specimen sequenced in a study of blood T cells in healthy people across ages. Combining a sample-barcoded 5' primer with a J-beta primer mix, a second PCR ran for about 6 to 11 cycles. TCRdb called the 5' RACE reads again in MiXCR, with one record for every CDR3 protein. This table has about 640,000 distinct CDR3 sequences, under 65% appearing once. Specimen: blood. These receptors originate from a man aged 60-69 years in good health.

The rearrangement joins TRBV12-3 or TRBV12-4 to TRBJ2-3; D is possibly TRBD1 or TRBD2 (6 bases each). Trimming removed 6 bases from V and 4 bases from J, with 17 bases in between. The CDR3 covers 15 residues. In DNA form, the CDR3 reads TGTGCCAGCAGCCCCTGGGACTGGGGGCCAGATACGCAGTATTTT. Its protein product is CASSPWDWGPDTQYF.

The chain joins TRBV10-3 to TRBJ2-3; maybe TRBD1 (6 bases). From germline, CDR1 is ENHRY and CDR2 SYGVKD. With 5 bases removed from V and 4 bases from J, the gap between germline ends came to 10 bases. The CDR3 has 13 residues. The CDR3 is CAISRQAPDTQYF. CDR3 bases: TGTGCCATCAGTCGACAGGCCCCAGATACGCAGTATTTT.

The chain joins TRBV6-5 to TRBJ2-1; 7 nucleotides line up with TRBD1. Germline V gene lookup returns CDR1 MNHEY and CDR2 SVGAGI. J was trimmed by 10 bases and V by 5 bases; bases with no gene match: 5. The CDR3 totals 12 residues. The CDR3 here is CASSDDREEQFF. The CDR3 DNA follows: TGTGCCAGCAGTGATGACAGGGAAGAGCAGTTCTTC.

The V call is TRBV2, the J call TRBJ2-3, with TRBD2 identical over 12 bases. In germline, CDR1 is SNHLY, CDR2 FYNNEI. The CDR3 is 19 amino acids. The trim removed 8 bases at V and 0 bases at J, leaving 15 bases unmatched. The CDR3 nucleotides read TGTGCCAGCCGTGGATTGACTAGCGGGGGTCACAGGAGCACAGATACGCAGTATTTT. Translated, it gives CASRGLTSGGHRSTDTQYF.

This clonotype showed up many times. This rearrangement joins TRBV7-2 to TRBJ2-1, with TRBD1 matching over 7 bases. Germline V gene data show CDR1 as SGHTA and CDR2 as FQGNSA. With V trimmed by 0 bases and J by 4 bases, 3 bases remained unmatched. CDR3 size: 15 residues. This CDR3 is CASSLAGQPYNEQFF. In DNA, the CDR3 is TGTGCCAGCAGCTTAGCGGGACAGCCTTACAATGAGCAGTTCTTC.

This rearrangement joins TRBV6-5 to TRBJ2-5; TRBD2 matches 8 bases. CDR1 and CDR2 from the germline V gene are MNHEY and SVGAGI. V lost 6 bases and J lost 0; bases outside the gene matches: 6. This CDR3 has 15 residues. The CDR3 coding sequence is TGTGCCAGCAGCCGGGGGGGTTACGACCAAGAGACCCAGTACTTC. This sequence encodes CASSRGGYDQETQYF.

The V and J genes are TRBV9 and TRBJ2-4, with D uncertain. V dropped 4 bases and J dropped 8 bases, with 16 bases sitting between them. Germline V gene data show CDR1 as SGDLS and CDR2 as YYNGEE. The CDR3 extends over 14 amino acids. Here the CDR3 reads CASSINTDGDIQYF. CDR3 in DNA: TGTGCCAGCAGCATTAACACGGACGGAGACATTCAGTACTTC.

The rearrangement links TRBV27 to TRBJ1-1; tentatively, D is TRBD1 (5 bases). The CDR3 sequence is 13 residues long. V was cut by 5 bases and J by 3 bases, with 10 bases left in between. Germline CDR1 and CDR2: MNHEY and SMNVEV (reference sequence). This CDR3 reads CASSIRDYTEAFF. The CDR3, as DNA: TGTGCCAGCAGTATCCGGGACTACACTGAAGCTTTCTTT.

The rearrangement uses TRBV27 and TRBJ2-5, with D tentatively TRBD1 (5 bases). The V and J ends lost 0 bases and 1 base respectively, with 9 bases between them. Germline-derived CDR1 and CDR2 are MNHEY and SMNVEV (reference sequence). CDR3 length: 15 residues. CDR3 bases: TGTGCCAGCAGTTTATCAGGGGCTAGCCAAGAGACCCAGTACTTC. This sequence encodes CASSLSGASQETQYF.

The V call is TRBV20-1, the J call TRBJ1-1; D is unclear. Germline-derived CDR1 and CDR2 are DFQATT and SNEGSKA (reference sequence). The V and J ends lost 6 bases and 0 bases respectively, with 14 bases between them. The CDR3 is 14 amino acids. CDR3 DNA sequence: TGCAGTGCCTTTTCTAACGGCTTGAACACTGAAGCTTTCTTT. It translates to CSAFSNGLNTEAFF.

The chain has TRBV20-1 and TRBJ2-5; 14 bases match TRBD2. This CDR3 is 15 amino acids long. Germline CDR1 reads DFQATT; CDR2 reads SNEGSKA (reference sequence). The ends lost 6 bases at V and 4 bases at J; junction bases unmatched: 7. CDR3 coding DNA: TGCAGTGCCCTCGCCGGGACTAGCGGGAGAGAGACCCAGTACTTC. Its translation is CSALAGTSGRETQYF.

To note about this clonotype: A junction boundary mismatches the germline segment, possibly from a read error. V and J are TRBV13 and TRBJ2-1; TRBD1 aligns across 7 bases. Germline lookup yields CDR1 PRHDT and CDR2 FYEKMQ (reference sequence). The CDR3 totals 15 residues. The CDR3 DNA reads TGTGCCAGCAGTTTAGGGGGCAGGGATTGGAATGAGCAGTTCTTC. As protein: CASSLGGRDWNEQFF.

J is TRBJ2-4 and V is TRBV10-1; 8 nucleotides agree with TRBD2. With V trimmed by 2 bases and J by 8 bases, 2 bases remained unmatched. CDR3 size: 13 residues. Per the germline V gene, CDR1 is WNHNN and CDR2 is SYGVQD (reference sequence). The CDR3 coding sequence is TGCGCCAGCAGTGAGCCGGGGGGGTACATTCAGTACTTC. It yields the protein CASSEPGGYIQYF.

The sample holds a few counts of this clonotype. This sequence joins TRBV6-2 or TRBV6-3 and TRBJ2-5; TRBD2 agrees at 7 bases. The CDR3 covers 12 residues. In germline, CDR1 is MNHEY, CDR2 SVGEGT. J gave up 5 bases and V 5 bases, and 2 bases lay outside the gene matches. For the CDR3, the DNA is TGTGCCAGCAGTCGACTAGCTGAGACCCAGTACTTC. Its translation is CASSRLAETQYF.

CDR3 amino acids: CASSPPVGGYTF. The CDR3, as DNA: TGTGCCAGCTCACCACCGGTAGGCGGCTACACCTTC. J is TRBJ1-2 and V is TRBV18; the D is unclear. This CDR3 contains 12 residues. Between the trimmed V and J ends, which lost 0 bases and 8 bases, there was a span of 7 bases. Germline V lookup: CDR1 KGHSH, CDR2 LQKENI.

V gene TRBV21-1 combines with J gene TRBJ2-7. TRBV21-1 is a recognized pseudogene. The CDR3 length is 15 residues. As DNA, the CDR3 is TGTGCCAGCAGCAAAGTGGACAGTAGCTCCTACGAGCAGTACTTC. This encodes CASSKVDSSSYEQYF.

This clonotype was detected a few times. The chain combines TRBV2 with TRBJ2-1; a weak D match, TRBD1 (6 bases). Germline-derived CDR1 and CDR2 are SNHLY and FYNNEI. Trimming pared 6 bases from V and 5 bases from J, leaving 11 bases between. This CDR3 is built from 13 residues. The CDR3 DNA is TGTGCCAGCAGCATACAGGGAAACAATGAGCAGTTCTTC. Its protein is CASSIQGNNEQFF.

The CDR3 bases are TGTGCCAGCAGCCCTCTCCGGGGTGGGGGCACTGAAGCTTTCTTT. Encoded protein: CASSPLRGGGTEAFF. The chain employs TRBV7-2 and TRBJ1-1; maybe TRBD1 (5 bases). The ends were cut back, 5 bases at V and 4 bases at J, with 17 bases in the middle. Germline CDR1 reads SGHTA; CDR2 reads FQGNSA. CDR3 length: 15 amino acids.

This clonotype was detected only a few times. The rearrangement joins TRBV11-2 to TRBJ2-3; perhaps TRBD2 as D (5 bases). The germline gives CDR1 SGHAT, CDR2 FQNNGV. Trimming took 6 bases from V and 3 from J, leaving 13 bases between them. There are 14 residues in the CDR3. CDR3 nucleotides: TGTGCCAGCAGTTTAAGGCTAGCAACAGATACGCAGTATTTT. This codes for CASSLRLATDTQYF.

This clonotype was detected once. J is TRBJ2-7 and V is TRBV5-1; TRBD2 might be the D (6 bases). Trimming took off 0 bases at V and 5 bases at J, with 12 bases between the two ends. Germline V lookup: CDR1 SGHRS, CDR2 YFSETQ. The CDR3 consists of 14 residues. This CDR3 reads CASSLAGESHEQYF. CDR3 bases: TGCGCCAGCAGCTTGGCGGGAGAGAGCCACGAGCAGTACTTC.

In its sample, this clonotype was seen a few times. Given a much more abundant clone one base away, this may be a read error. This CDR3 reads CASSVALRGHEQFF. DNA for the CDR3: TGTGCCAGCAGCGTAGCGCTACGAGGGCATGAGCAGTTCTTC. The chain joins TRBV7-2 to TRBJ2-1; a weak D match, TRBD2 (5 bases). CDR1 is SGHTA and CDR2 is FQGNSA in the germline V gene. The CDR3 runs 14 residues.

The chain employs TRBV20-1 and TRBJ2-1; TRBD2 is a possible D gene (5 bases). V lost 1 base, J lost 3 bases, and 19 bases lay in between. From germline, CDR1 is DFQATT and CDR2 SNEGSKA (reference sequence). This CDR3 has 17 amino acids. The CDR3 DNA reads TGCAGTGCTAGAGCCCCCGGGGTTGGGGTACACTACAATGAGCAGTTCTTC. Protein product: CSARAPGVGVHYNEQFF.

The chain joins TRBV3-1 to TRBJ2-5; D may match TRBD1 or TRBD2 (5 bases each). Per the germline V gene, CDR1 is LGHDT and CDR2 is YNNKEL (reference sequence). The CDR3 covers 15 residues. The germline V and J ends were trimmed by 2 bases and 2 bases, with 12 bases remaining between them. This CDR3 reads CASSQNPGRQETQYF. The CDR3 nucleotides read TGTGCCAGCAGCCAAAATCCAGGGAGACAAGAGACCCAGTACTTC.